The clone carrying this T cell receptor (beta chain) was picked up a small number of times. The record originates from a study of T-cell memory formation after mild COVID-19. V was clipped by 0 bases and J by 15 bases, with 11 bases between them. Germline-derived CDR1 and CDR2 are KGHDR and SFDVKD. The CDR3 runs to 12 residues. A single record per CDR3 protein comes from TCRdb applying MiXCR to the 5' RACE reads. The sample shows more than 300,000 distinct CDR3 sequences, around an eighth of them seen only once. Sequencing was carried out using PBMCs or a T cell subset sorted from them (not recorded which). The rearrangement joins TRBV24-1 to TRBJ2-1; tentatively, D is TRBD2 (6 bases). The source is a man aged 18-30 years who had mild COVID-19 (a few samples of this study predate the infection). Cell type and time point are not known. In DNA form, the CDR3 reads TGTGCCACCAGTGATTTGCCGGGGGATAGGTTCTTC. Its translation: CATSDLPGDRFF.